This T cell receptor beta chain is drawn from a study of blood T cells in healthy people across ages (dated by TCRdb to 2015 to 2017). A note on the overall study: Template switching captured roughly one uniquely barcoded TCR beta cDNA molecule per two T cells in model experiments. To avoid experimental bias, donors of different ages were spread randomly across the sequencing lanes. The study analyzed two additional independent replicas of 1 million unique cDNA reads from the same blood draw for two donors, one aged 18 to 30 and one aged 80 or older. The donors were divided into four age groups: young (average around 16 years), middle-aged (about 39), aged (around 59) and long-lived (roughly 88). Using deep sequencing normalized with unique cDNA molecular identifiers, the study measured how TCR beta repertoire diversity changes with age. Overall study results and their limits: Observed TCR beta diversity per million T cells fell roughly linearly with age, and a significant reduction was already apparent by age about 36. Total diversity estimates from one million sequenced T cells were considered lower bounds and underestimates. The percentage of naive T cells measured by flow cytometry correlated strongly with observed TCR beta diversity. Bulk unsorted PBMC profiling prevented conclusive comparison of naive and antigen-experienced compartments. Donor CMV infection status was unknown, potentially confounding age-related changes in expanded clonotypes. Compared with the aged group, the long-lived group had more naive CD4+ T cells, fewer expanded clones and increased TCR diversity, suggesting age selection.

Reading from cysteine to phenylalanine, the CDR3 counts 14 amino acids. Only CDR3 DNA remains: 42 bases, in frame from the first base. The germline V gene provides CDR1 SQVTM and CDR2 ANQGSEA. The 39 donors, aged about 6 to 100 years, were systemically healthy Caucasian individuals from Russia. Each donor gave about 9.2 milliliters of peripheral blood, drawn into EDTA-treated Vacutainer tubes. Ficoll-Paque density-gradient centrifugation was used to isolate PBMCs, with at least 7 million obtained per sample. Trizol reagent was used to extract total RNA from the PBMCs, yielding at least 6 micrograms per sample. For every donor, flow cytometry on a PBMC aliquot measured the percentage of naive CD45RAhigh/CD27high T cells. The library was produced with 5' RACE. The second PCR ran for about 7 to 11 cycles and used a J-beta primer mix along with a sample-barcoded 5' primer. A unique molecular identifier was introduced onto each TCR beta cDNA molecule by a template-switch 5' adaptor carrying 12 random nucleotides. Each sample yielded at least 3 million CDR3-containing paired-end reads. First-strand cDNA synthesis was performed from all RNA using the Mint cDNA synthesis kit, with priming by a TRBC-specific oligonucleotide. Following uracil-DNA glycosylase treatment, all cDNA underwent a first 18-cycle PCR with the universal primers M1SS and BC2_uni_R. The authors' analysis ran thus. For normalization, 1 million high-quality reads, each with a distinct molecular identifier, were randomly selected from each sample. Instead of being binned into consensus sequences, reads with shared molecular identifiers were discarded. MiTCR, run with a Q25 quality threshold and the strictest error-elimination algorithm, handled CDR3 identification, clonotype clustering and error correction. A nonparametric unseen species model with Euler transformation was used to estimate lower-bound total TCR beta diversity. In-frame beta chains were kept once TCRdb had trimmed the public reads at Q25 with fastp and called clones with MiXCR. Identical CDR3 protein sequences are pooled into one entry, listed with their most common genes and DNA. It is TCRdb's table, rather than the study itself, that gives the V and J calls and clone size. This sample comprises some 1.8 million distinct CDR3 sequences, 35% to 50% of them detected only once. Together, the top ten hold roughly 23% of the sample.

Details on this clonotype: This clone's antigen is unknown. No much larger clone is present one base from it, and per-base qualities are unavailable.

Sample: blood. This clonotype was obtained from a human donor in good health. The chain links TRBV29-1 with TRBJ2-4, and TRBD1 matches 7 of the central bases. The assigned J gene may be wrong: the sequence end matches TRBJ2-7 better. The DNA sequence is given as TGCAGCGTTGAAGACACGCAGGGGGTGAGCGAGCAGTACTTC. Its protein reads: CSVEDTQGVSEQYF.